This entry features one T cell receptor beta chain sequence. The antigen is not known. V was clipped by 11 bases and J by 6 bases; unmatched bases: 5. Looked up from germline, CDR1 is SEHNR and CDR2 is FQNEAQ (reference sequence). The CDR3 has 12 residues. The data stem from a study of response to subunit inactivated influenza vaccine. TCRdb reprocessed the RT-PCR reads via MiXCR and lists one record per CDR3 protein. The table has under 850,000 distinct CDR3 sequences, less than 20% seen once; the top ten hold 11%. Study-wide results and limits: With each seasonal influenza vaccination, the authors suggested, few new T cells are recruited.

The V call is TRBV7-9, the J call TRBJ1-1; 11 positions match TRBD1. Sequencing was performed on PBMCs from blood, taken about 5 days after vaccination. This receptor was taken from a man aged 50-60 years who received an inactivated influenza vaccine. The CDR3 sequence is CAGDRGSPEAFF. The CDR3 region has the DNA TGTGCCGGGGACAGGGGGAGCCCTGAAGCTTTCTTT.